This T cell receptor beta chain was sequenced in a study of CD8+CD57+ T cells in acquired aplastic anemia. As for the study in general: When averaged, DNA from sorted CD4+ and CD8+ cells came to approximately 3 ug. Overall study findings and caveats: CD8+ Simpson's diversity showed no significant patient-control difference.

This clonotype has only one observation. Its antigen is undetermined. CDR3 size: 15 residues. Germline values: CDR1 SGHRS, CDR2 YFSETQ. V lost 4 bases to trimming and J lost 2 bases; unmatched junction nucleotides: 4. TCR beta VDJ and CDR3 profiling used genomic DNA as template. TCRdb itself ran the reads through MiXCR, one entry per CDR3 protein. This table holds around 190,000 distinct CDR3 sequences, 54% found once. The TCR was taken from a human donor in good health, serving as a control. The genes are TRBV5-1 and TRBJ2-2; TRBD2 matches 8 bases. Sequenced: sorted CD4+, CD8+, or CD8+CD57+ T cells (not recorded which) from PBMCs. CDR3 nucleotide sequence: TGCGCCAGCAGCGAGGGACTAGTAAACACCGGGGAGCTGTTTTTT. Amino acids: CASSEGLVNTGELFF.